This is a list of T cell receptor beta chains from one sample in a study of early T cells in non-severe SARS-CoV-2 infection. TCRdb independently ran MiXCR on the 5' RACE reads; one entry per CDR3 protein. The table lists 45,000 to 75,000 distinct CDR3 sequences, over 5% of them singletons. Sequenced input: whole blood. The receptors stem from an adult who was a healthcare worker with PCR-confirmed SARS-CoV-2 infection or an uninfected control (not recorded which). Both conserved end residues are part of each CDR3. D genes are given only for firm matches. Part of the rows lack a size; the others show once, few, many or a class for expanded clones.

CASSLPRDWRTDTQYF,TGCGCCAGCAGCTTGCCCCGGGACTGGAGGACAGATACGCAGTATTTT,TRBJ2-3,16,TRBV5-1,.,many
CASSHFGGRAGETQYF,TGTGCCAGCAGTCACTTTGGCGGGAGGGCCGGGGAGACCCAGTACTTC,TRBJ2-5,16,TRBV25-1,TRBD2,many
CASSQDKAGATEAFF,TGCGCCAGCAGCCAAGATAAGGCAGGGGCCACTGAAGCTTTCTTT,TRBJ1-1,15,TRBV4-1,.,.
CASSLSGTYNEQFF,TGTGCCAGCTCTCTCAGCGGGACCTACAATGAGCAGTTCTTC,TRBJ2-1,14,TRBV18,TRBD2,many
CASSPKGTSFFYEQYF,TGTGCCAGCAGTCCCAAGGGGACTAGCTTTTTCTACGAGCAGTACTTC,TRBJ2-7,16,TRBV6-5,TRBD2,many
CASSPTVGPEQYF,TGTGCCAGCAGTCCCACGGTAGGGCCCGAGCAGTACTTC,TRBJ2-7,13,TRBV12-3/TRBV12-4,.,.
CASSFRTQDQPQHF,TGTGCCAGCAGCTTCCGGACACAAGATCAGCCCCAGCATTTT,TRBJ1-5,14,TRBV7-8,.,many
CSVGRGSYEQYF,TGCAGCGTTGGAAGAGGATCCTACGAGCAGTACTTC,TRBJ2-7,12,TRBV29-1,.,many
CASTFEQFF,TGTGCCAGCACGTTTGAGCAGTTCTTC,TRBJ2-1,9,TRBV27,.,many
CASSWTHSYNSPLHF,TGTGCCAGCAGTTGGACGCACTCCTATAATTCACCCCTCCACTTT,TRBJ1-6,15,TRBV6-6,.,many
CASSSGIFTGELFF,TGTGCCAGCAGTTCTGGGATATTCACCGGGGAGCTGTTTTTT,TRBJ2-2,14,TRBV12-3/TRBV12-4,.,many
CASSLAESERTEAFF,TGTGCCAGCAGCTTAGCGGAATCGGAGAGGACTGAAGCTTTCTTT,TRBJ1-1,15,TRBV7-9,.,few
CASSVDGLARETQYF,TGTGCCAGCAGCGTAGACGGGCTAGCTCGAGAGACCCAGTACTTC,TRBJ2-5,15,TRBV9,.,few
CASSTGTSGYEQYF,TGTGCCAGCAGTACCGGGACTAGCGGATACGAGCAGTACTTC,TRBJ2-7,14,TRBV6-5,TRBD2,many
CASSYDGISGANVLTF,TGTGCCAGCAGTTACGACGGAATCTCTGGGGCCAACGTCCTGACTTTC,TRBJ2-6,16,TRBV6-6,.,many
CATTRNPQETQYF,TGTGCCACGACTCGAAACCCTCAAGAGACCCAGTACTTC,TRBJ2-5,13,TRBV7-6,.,.
CASSFAGTLGTDTQYF,TGTGCCAGCAGTTTCGCGGGGACACTAGGTACAGATACGCAGTATTTT,TRBJ2-3,16,TRBV27,.,many
CASGEYEQYF,TGTGCCAGTGGGGAATACGAGCAGTACTTC,TRBJ2-7,10,TRBV19,.,many
CASSPGPRGTEAFF,TGTGCCAGCAGTCCGGGACCCAGGGGCACTGAAGCTTTCTTT,TRBJ1-1,14,TRBV12-3/TRBV12-4,.,many
CSVSLGSAEKLFF,TGCAGCGTTTCCTTGGGCAGCGCAGAAAAACTGTTTTTT,TRBJ1-4,13,TRBV29-1,.,many
CSAGDRGRTDTQYF,TGCAGTGCGGGGGACAGGGGGCGCACAGATACGCAGTATTTT,TRBJ2-3,14,TRBV20-1,TRBD1,many